The sequence of this TCR beta chain was determined in a study of response to subunit inactivated influenza vaccine. This clonotype was counted a few times. What it binds is unknown. TCRdb reprocessed the RT-PCR reads with MiXCR, giving one entry per CDR3 protein. This sample has approximately 300,000 distinct CDR3 sequences; approximately 20% occur once, and the top ten carry approximately 10%. Study conclusions and caveats: It was the authors' suggestion that each seasonal influenza vaccination recruits few new T cells.

The CDR3 runs 14 residues. Between the trimmed V and J ends, which lost 0 bases and 6 bases, there was a span of 11 bases. Germline CDR1 is LGHDT and CDR2 is YNNKEL (reference sequence). The rearrangement joins TRBV3-1 to TRBJ1-1; D call uncertain. Sample: PBMCs from blood, taken 21 months after vaccination. This TCR came from a man aged 50-75 years who received an inactivated influenza vaccine. CDR3 region: CASSQEGGNSEAFF. The CDR3 DNA follows: TGTGCCAGCAGCCAAGAGGGCGGCAACTCTGAAGCTTTCTTT.